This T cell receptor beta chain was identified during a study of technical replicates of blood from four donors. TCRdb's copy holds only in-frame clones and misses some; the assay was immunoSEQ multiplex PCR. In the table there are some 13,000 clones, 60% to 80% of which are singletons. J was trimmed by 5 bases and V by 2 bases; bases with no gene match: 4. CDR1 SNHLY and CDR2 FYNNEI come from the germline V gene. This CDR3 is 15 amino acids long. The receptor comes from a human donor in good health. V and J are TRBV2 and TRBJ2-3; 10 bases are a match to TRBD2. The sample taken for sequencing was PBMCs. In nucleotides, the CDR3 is TGTGCCAGCAGTGAAACTAGCGGGATCGGAGATACGCAGTATTTT. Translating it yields CASSETSGIGDTQYF.